The entry that follows covers one T cell receptor beta chain sequence. The CDR3 is 15 residues long. V shed 0 bases and J shed 7 bases, with 11 bases lying between them. CDR1 is SGHDT and CDR2 is YYEEEE in the germline V gene. This sample stems from a study of blood T cell repertoires in COVID-19. Overall study context: Some COVID-19 samples were acute and others convalescent; all came from the United States, Italy and Spain. Sources were T cells, B-cell-depleted T cells, or PBMCs; the material itself was cDNA or gDNA.

Method: immunoSEQ multiplex PCR; TCRdb's copy keeps in-frame clones and lacks some. The sample yields around 250,000 clones, roughly 80% seen once. Input material: peripheral blood. This sequence originates from a woman between 18 and 29 years old with acute or convalescent COVID-19. The V and J genes are TRBV5-6 and TRBJ1-6, with D possibly TRBD1 on 6 matching bases. CDR3 in amino acids: CASSLGGQGNSPLHF. For the CDR3, the DNA is TGTGCCAGCAGCTTGGGGGGCCAGGGGAATTCACCCCTCCACTTT. Looking up the rest from reference TRBV5-6 and TRBJ1-6 gives the full variable domain: DAGVTQSPTHLIKTRGQQVTLRCSPKSGHDTVSWYQQALGQGPQFIFQYYEEEERQRGNFPDRFSGHQFPNYSSELNVNALLLGDSALYLCASSLGGQGNSPLHFGNGTRLTVT.